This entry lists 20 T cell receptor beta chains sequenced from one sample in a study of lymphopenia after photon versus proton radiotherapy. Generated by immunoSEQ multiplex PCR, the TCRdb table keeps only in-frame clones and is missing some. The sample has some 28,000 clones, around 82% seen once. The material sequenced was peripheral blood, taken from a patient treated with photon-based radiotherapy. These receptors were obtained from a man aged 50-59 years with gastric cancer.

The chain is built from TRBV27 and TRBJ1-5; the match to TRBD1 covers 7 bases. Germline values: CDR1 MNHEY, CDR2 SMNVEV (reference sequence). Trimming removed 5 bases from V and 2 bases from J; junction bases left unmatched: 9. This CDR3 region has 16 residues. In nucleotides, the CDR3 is TGTGCCAGCAGTCCCGTACAGGGGAGCGGCAATCAGCCCCAGCATTTT. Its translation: CASSPVQGSGNQPQHF.

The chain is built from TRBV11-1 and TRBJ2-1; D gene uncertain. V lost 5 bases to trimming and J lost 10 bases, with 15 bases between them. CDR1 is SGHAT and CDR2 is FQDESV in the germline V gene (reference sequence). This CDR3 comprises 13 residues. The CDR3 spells CASSPGPLGEQFF. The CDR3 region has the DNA TGTGCCAGCAGCCCCGGACCGCTTGGGGAGCAGTTCTTC.

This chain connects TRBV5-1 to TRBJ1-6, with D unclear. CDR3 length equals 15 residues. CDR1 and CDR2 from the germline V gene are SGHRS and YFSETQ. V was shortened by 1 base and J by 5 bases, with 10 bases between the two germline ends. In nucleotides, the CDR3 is TGCGCCAGCAGCTTGATTGGGCCTGATAATTCACCCCTCCACTTT. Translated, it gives CASSLIGPDNSPLHF. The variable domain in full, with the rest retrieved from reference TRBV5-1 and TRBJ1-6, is KAGVTQTPRYLIKTRGQQVTLSCSPISGHRSVSWYQQTPGQGLQFLFEYFSETQRNKGNFPGRFSGRQFSNSRSEMNVSTLELGDSALYLCASSLIGPDNSPLHFGNGTRLTVT.

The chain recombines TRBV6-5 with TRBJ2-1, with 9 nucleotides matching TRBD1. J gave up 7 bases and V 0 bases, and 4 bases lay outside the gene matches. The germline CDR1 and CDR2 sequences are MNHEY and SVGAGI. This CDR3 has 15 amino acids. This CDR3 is CASSYSRQGVNEQFF. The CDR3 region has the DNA TGTGCCAGCAGTTACTCCCGACAGGGGGTAAATGAGCAGTTCTTC.

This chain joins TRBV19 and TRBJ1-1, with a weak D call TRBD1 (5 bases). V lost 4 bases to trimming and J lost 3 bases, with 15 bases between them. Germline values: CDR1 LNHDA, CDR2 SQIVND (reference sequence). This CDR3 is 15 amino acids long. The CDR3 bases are TGTGCCAGTAGTACCTATCGGGGGACGGACACTGAAGCTTTCTTT. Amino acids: CASSTYRGTDTEAFF.

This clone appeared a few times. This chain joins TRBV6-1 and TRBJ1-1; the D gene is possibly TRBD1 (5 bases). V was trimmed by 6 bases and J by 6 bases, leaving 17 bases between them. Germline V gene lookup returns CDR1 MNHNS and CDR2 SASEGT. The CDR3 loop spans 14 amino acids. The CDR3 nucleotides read TGTGCCAGCAGAACCCACAGGTTGAGGGCTGAAGCTTTCTTT. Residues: CASRTHRLRAEAFF.

Here the CDR3 DNA reads TGTGCCAGCTCACCAAACTCTGGGGCCAACGTCCTGACTTTC. This encodes CASSPNSGANVLTF. The chain recombines TRBV18 with TRBJ2-6; D is uncertain. CDR3 length: 14 amino acids. V was trimmed by 2 bases and J by 0 bases, leaving 2 bases between them. CDR1 is KGHSH, CDR2 LQKENI, per germline.

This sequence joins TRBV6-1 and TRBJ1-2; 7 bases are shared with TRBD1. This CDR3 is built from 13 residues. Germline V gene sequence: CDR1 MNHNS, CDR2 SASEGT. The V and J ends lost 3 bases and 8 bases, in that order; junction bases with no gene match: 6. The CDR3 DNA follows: TGTGCCAGCAGTGAGGGTACAGGGGACGGCTACACCTTC. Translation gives CASSEGTGDGYTF.

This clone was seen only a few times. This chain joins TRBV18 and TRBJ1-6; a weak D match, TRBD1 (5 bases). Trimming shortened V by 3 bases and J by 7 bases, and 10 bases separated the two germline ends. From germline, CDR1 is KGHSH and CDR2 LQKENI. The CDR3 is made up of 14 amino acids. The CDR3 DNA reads TGTGCCAGCTCACCCGGGGCCCAGAATTCACCCCTCCACTTT. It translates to CASSPGAQNSPLHF.

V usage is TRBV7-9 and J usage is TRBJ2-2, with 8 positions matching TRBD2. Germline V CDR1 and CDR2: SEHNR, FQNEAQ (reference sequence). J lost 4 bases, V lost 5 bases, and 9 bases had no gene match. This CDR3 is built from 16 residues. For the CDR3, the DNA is TGTGCCAGCAGCCCGAGAGGACTAGCCCTCACCGGGGAGCTGTTTTTT. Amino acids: CASSPRGLALTGELFF.

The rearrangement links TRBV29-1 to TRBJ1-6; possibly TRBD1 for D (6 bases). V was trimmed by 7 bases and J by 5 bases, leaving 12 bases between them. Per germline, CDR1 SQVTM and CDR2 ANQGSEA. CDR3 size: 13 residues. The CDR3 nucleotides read TGCAGCGCTTCGGACAGAAATAATTCACCCCTCCACTTT. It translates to CSASDRNNSPLHF.

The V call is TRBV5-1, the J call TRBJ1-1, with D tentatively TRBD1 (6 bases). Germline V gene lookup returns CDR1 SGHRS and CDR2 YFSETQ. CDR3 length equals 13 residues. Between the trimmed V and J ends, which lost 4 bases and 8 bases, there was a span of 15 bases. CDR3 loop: CASSLGGALEAFF. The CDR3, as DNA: TGCGCCAGCAGCCTCGGGGGGGCCTTGGAAGCTTTCTTT.

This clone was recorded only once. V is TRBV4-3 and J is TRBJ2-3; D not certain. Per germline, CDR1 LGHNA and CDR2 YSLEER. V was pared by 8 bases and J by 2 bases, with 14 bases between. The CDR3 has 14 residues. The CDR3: CASGNGGTTDTQYF. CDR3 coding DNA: TGCGCCAGCGGCAATGGTGGAACCACAGATACGCAGTATTTT.

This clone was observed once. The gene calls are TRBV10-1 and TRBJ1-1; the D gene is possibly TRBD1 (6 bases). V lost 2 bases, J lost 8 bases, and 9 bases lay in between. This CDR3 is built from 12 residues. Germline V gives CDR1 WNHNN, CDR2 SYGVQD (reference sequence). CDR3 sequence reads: CASSEDRFEAFF. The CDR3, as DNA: TGCGCCAGCAGTGAGGACAGGTTCGAAGCTTTCTTT.

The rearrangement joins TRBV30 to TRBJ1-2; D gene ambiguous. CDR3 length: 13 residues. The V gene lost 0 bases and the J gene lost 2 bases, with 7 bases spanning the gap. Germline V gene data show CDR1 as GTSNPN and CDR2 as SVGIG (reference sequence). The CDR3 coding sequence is TGTGCCTGGAGTGTACTTGGGAACTATGGCTACACCTTC. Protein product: CAWSVLGNYGYTF.

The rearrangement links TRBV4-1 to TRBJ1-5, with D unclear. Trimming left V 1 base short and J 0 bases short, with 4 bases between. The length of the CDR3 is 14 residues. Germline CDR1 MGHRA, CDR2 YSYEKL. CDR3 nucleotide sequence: TGCGCCAGCAGCCAAGGAGTTAGCAATCAGCCCCAGCATTTT. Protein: CASSQGVSNQPQHF.

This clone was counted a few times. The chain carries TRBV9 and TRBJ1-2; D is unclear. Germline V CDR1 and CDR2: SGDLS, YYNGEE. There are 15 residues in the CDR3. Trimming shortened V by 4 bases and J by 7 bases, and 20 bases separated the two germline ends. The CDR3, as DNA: TGTGCCAGCAGCCCAGACGGGCGACTTAGCGGTGGCTACACCTTC. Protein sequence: CASSPDGRLSGGYTF. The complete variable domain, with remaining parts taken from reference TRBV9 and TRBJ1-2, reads DSGVTQTPKHLITATGQRVTLRCSPRSGDLSVYWYQQSLDQGLQFLIQYYNGEERAKGNILERFSAQQFPDLHSELNLSSLELGDSALYFCASSPDGRLSGGYTFGSGTRLTVV.

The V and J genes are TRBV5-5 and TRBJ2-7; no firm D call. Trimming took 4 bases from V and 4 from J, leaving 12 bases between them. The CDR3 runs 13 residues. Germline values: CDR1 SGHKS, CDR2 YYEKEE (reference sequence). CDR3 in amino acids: CASSPTPGYEQYF. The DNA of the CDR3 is TGTGCCAGCAGCCCGACCCCCGGGTACGAGCAGTACTTC. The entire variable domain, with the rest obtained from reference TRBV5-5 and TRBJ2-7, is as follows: DAGVTQSPTHLIKTRGQQVTLRCSPISGHKSVSWYQQVLGQGPQFIFQYYEKEERGRGNFPDRFSARQFPNYSSELNVNALLLGDSALYLCASSPTPGYEQYFGPGTRLTVT.

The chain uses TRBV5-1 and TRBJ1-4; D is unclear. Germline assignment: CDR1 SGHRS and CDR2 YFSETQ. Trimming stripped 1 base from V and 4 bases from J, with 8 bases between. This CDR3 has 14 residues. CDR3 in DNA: TGCGCCAGCAGCTTGCAGCGGTTTAATGAAAAACTGTTTTTT. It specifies CASSLQRFNEKLFF.

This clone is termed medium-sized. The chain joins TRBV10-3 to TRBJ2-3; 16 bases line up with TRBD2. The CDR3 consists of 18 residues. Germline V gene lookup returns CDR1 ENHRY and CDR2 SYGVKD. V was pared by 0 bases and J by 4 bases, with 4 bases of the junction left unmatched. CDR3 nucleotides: TGTGCCATCAGTGAGTCCGGGACTAGCGGGGGGGCCGCAGATACGCAGTATTTT. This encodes CAISESGTSGGAADTQYF.